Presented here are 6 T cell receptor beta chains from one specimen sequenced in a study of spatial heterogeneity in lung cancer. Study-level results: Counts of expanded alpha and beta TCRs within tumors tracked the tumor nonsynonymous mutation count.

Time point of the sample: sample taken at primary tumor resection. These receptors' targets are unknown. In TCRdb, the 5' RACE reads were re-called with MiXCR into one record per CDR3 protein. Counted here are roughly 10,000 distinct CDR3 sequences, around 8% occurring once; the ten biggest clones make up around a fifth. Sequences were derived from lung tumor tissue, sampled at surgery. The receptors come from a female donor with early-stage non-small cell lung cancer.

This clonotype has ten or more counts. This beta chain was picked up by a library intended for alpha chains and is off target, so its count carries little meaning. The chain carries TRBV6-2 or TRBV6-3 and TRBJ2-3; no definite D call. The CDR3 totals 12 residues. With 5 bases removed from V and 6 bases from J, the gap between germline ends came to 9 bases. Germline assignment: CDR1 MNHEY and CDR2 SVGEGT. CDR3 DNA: TGTGCCAGCAGTCAAACCTGGGATACGCAGTATTTT. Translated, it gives CASSQTWDTQYF.

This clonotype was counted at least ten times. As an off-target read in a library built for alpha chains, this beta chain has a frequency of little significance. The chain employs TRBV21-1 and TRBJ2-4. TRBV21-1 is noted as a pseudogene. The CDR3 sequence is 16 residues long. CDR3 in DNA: TGTGCCAGCAGCAAAGTAAGACCTCTAGCCAAAAACATTCAGTACTTC. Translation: CASSKVRPLAKNIQYF.

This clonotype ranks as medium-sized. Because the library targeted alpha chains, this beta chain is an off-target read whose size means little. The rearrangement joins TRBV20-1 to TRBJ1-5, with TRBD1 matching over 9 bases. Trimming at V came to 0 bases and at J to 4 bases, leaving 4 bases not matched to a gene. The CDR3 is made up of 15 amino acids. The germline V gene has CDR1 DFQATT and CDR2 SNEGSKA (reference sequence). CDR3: CSARDPGQGNQPQHF. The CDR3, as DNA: TGCAGTGCTAGAGATCCGGGACAGGGTAATCAGCCCCAGCATTTT.

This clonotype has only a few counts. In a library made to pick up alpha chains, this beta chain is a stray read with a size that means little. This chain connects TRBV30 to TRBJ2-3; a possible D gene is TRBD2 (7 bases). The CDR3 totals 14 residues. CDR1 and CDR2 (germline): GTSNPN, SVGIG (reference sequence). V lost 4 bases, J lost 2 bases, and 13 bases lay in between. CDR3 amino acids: CAWTLGGHTDTQYF. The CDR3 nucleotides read TGTGCCTGGACTCTCGGGGGGCACACAGATACGCAGTATTTT. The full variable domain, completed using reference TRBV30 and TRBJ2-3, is SQTIHQWPATLVQPVGSPLSLECTVEGTSNPNLYWYRQAAGRGLQLLFYSVGIGQISSEVPQNLSASRPQDRQFILSSKKLLLSDSGFYLCAWTLGGHTDTQYFGPGTRLTVL.

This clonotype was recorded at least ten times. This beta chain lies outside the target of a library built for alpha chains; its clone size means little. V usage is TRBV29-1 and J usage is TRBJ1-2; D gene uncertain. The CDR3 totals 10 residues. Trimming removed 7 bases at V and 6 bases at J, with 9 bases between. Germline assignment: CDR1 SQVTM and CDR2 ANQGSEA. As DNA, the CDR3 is TGCAGCGCCTATTATGATGGCTACACCTTC. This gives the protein CSAYYDGYTF.

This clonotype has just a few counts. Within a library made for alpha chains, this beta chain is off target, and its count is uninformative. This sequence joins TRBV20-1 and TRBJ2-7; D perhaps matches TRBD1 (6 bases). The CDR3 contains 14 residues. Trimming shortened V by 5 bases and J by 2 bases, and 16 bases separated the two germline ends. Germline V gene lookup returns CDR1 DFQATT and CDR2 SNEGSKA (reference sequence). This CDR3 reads CSAVEGHGTYEQYF. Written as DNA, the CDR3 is TGCAGTGCTGTAGAGGGACATGGAACCTACGAGCAGTACTTC.